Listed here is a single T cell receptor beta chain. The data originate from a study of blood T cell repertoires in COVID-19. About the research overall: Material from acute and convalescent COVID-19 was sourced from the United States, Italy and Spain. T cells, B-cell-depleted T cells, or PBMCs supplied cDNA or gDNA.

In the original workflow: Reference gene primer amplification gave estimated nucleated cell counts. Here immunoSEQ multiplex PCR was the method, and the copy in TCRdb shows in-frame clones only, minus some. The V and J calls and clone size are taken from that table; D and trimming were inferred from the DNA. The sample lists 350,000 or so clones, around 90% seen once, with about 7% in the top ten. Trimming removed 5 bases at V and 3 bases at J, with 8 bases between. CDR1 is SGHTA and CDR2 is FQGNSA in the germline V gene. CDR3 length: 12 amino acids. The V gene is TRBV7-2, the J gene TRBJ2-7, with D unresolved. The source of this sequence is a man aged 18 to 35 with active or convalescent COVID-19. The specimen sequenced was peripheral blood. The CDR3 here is CASSLKSYEQYF. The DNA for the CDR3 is TGTGCCAGCAGCCTAAAGAGCTACGAGCAGTACTTC.